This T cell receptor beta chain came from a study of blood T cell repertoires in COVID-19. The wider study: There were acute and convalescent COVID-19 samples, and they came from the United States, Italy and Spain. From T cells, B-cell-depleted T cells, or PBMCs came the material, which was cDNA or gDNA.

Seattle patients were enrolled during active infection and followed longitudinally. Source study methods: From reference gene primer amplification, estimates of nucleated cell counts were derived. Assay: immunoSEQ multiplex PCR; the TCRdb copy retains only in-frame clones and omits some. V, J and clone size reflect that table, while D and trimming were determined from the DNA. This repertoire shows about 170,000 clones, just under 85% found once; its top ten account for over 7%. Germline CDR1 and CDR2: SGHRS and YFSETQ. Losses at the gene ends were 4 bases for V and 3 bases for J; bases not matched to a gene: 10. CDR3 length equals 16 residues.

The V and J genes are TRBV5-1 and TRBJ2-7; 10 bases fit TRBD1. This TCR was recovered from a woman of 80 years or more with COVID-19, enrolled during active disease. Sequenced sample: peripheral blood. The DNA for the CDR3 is TGCGCCAGCAGCCCCGGGACAGGGGTAATCTTCTACGAGCAGTACTTC. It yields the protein CASSPGTGVIFYEQYF.